This TCR beta chain is drawn from a study of beta chain features in type 1 diabetes. Overall study results and limits: More deletions and fewer insertions at VDJ junctions were seen in type 1 diabetes patients.

The junction had 9 bases not matched to a gene; V was cut back by 3 bases and J by 4 bases. The CDR3 runs to 16 residues. From germline, CDR1 is SGHVS and CDR2 FQNEAQ. This clone has at least ten counts. As yet, its antigen is unknown. Sequenced material consisted of expressed TCRB transcripts (all of the isolated RNA was reverse transcribed). Profiling relied on immunoSEQ multiplex PCR, and the TCRdb table lists in-frame clones only, not all of them. The data show almost 350,000 clones, 7% to 9% seen once. Blood was collected once per donor into heparin, averaging roughly 110 mL. Via the markers CD45RO/CCR7/CD25/CD127/CD95/CD27, stem cell-like memory, regulatory, central memory and naive CD4+ cells were sorted. Purities over 98% were achieved in all sorted populations.

The TCR comes from a young woman in good health. The chain links TRBV7-8 to TRBJ1-1; TRBD1 agrees at 9 bases. The specimen sequenced was central memory CD4+ T cells from blood. CDR3 residues: CASSFRRDRAGTEAFF. The DNA for the CDR3 is TGTGCCAGCAGCTTCCGCAGGGACAGGGCGGGCACTGAAGCTTTCTTT.